This T cell receptor (beta chain) was documented in a study of monozygotic twins with inflammatory bowel disease. Study findings and constraints: The authors found no support for a single strong IBD-associated signal or clonotype.

One blood sample of approximately 2.5 ml was taken from each donor. Unfractionated whole blood yielded total RNA, and T cells were not sorted. CDR1 is LGHNA and CDR2 is YSLEER in the germline V gene. The CDR3 loop spans 16 amino acids. TCRdb re-called the 5' RACE reads and gives one entry per CDR3 protein, without DNA. The clone table shows approximately 340,000 distinct CDR3 sequences, with the ten largest holding around 2%. Concerning this clonotype: What it binds is unknown.

The genes are TRBV4-3 and TRBJ1-2; TCRdb calls TRBD1, which cannot be checked without DNA. The TCR sequence derives from a human donor with ulcerative colitis or Crohn's disease, or a healthy co-twin of an affected twin (not recorded which). The sample was blood. CDR3 residues: CASSQESGVLWYGYTF.